Below, one TCR beta chain is given with its context. This clone was detected only a few times. No cognate antigen has been identified for it. One base away there is no much larger clone; base qualities are not given. The CDR3 regions of human TCRbeta chains were subjected to immunosequencing. In the source study's methods: TCRs in the repertoires were matched against a reference library of SARS-CoV-2-specific TCRs that had been generated with the MIRA antigen-specificity platform. Breadth meant the fraction of unique TCRs that were SARS-CoV-2-associated, whereas depth meant the fraction of total T cells that were SARS-CoV-2-associated. Each spike-specific TCR was assigned to its reactive spike region and to a CD4 or CD8 class using the MIRA data. Log10-transformed breadth and depth values were compared by one-way ANOVA with Sidak's multiple comparisons tests. This is the immuneACCESS table as TCRdb keeps it, with only in-frame sequences that have V and J called. A part of the clones is gone; compared with another copy, unresolved V genes explain less than half, and the rest is unexplained. The V and J calls and clone size are taken from that table; D and trimming were inferred from the DNA. Present in this sample are approximately 140,000 clones, just over 90% of which were seen just once. Jointly, the top ten make up around 5.1% of the sample.

The data are from a study of T cell responses to AZD1222 COVID-19 vaccine (dated by TCRdb to the early 2020s). The study in broad terms: AZD1222 recipients whose second dose came at about 4 weeks and those whose second dose came at about 12 weeks were combined into one group, since spike-specific TCR depth and breadth did not differ between the two schedules. TCR sequencing was performed for roughly 250 trial participants, of whom 200 to 220 were given two doses of AZD1222 and some 26 were given two doses of MenACWY control vaccine. Enrollment into the trials was organized by age into subgroups of 18-55, 56-69 and 70-plus years, and those subgroups contained roughly 150, 30 and 60 TCR-sequenced participants, respectively. Summary of the overall study and its limitations: After two AZD1222 doses, both the breadth and the depth of spike-specific TCRs were significantly higher than at day 0 and than in MenACWY recipients. Conclusions about previously exposed vaccinees are limited, since just a handful of AZD1222 recipients were seropositive for SARS-CoV-2 at baseline. The whole spike protein was spanned by vaccine-associated CD4 TCRs, and dominant responses were seen in regions 160-218 and 743-854. Because no samples from the day 14 peak response were available, repertoires could be characterized only after the peak T cell response. The 56-69-year group was small, and its depth increase did not reach significance, likely because of low power. Epitopes outside the regions mutated in the B.1.351 and B.1.1.7 variants were reportedly recognized by nearly half of the unique spike-specific TCRs. Most participants were white British and females outnumbered males, and the authors suggested that clonal diversity may have been underestimated.

The germline V gene specifies LGHNA as CDR1 and YSLEER as CDR2. V is shortened by 0 bases, J by 8 bases, and the region joining them spans 11 bases. The CDR3 covers 15 residues, taking in both the cysteine and the phenylalanine. Solely the CDR3 DNA is kept, with 45 bases framed from the first base. Read against the paper, the sample's time point label means: baseline before first vaccination. Samples from vaccinated people were obtained from the UK trials COV001 and COV002, which included a single-blind randomized controlled phase 2/3 trial of AZD1222 (ChAdOx1 nCoV-19) in healthy adults. For TCRbeta chain sequencing, PBMC samples were collected from trial participants at day 0 and at day 28 after the second dose.

This chain is built from TRBV4-3 and TRBJ1-6; the D gene is possibly TRBD1, with 5 bases matching. The sequencing here drew on peripheral blood, taken on day 0 of AZD1222 vaccination. This clonotype was sampled from an adult in good health. The DNA sequence reads TGCGCCAGCAGCCAAGACAGGGACGGGTATTCACCCCTCCACTTT. This sequence encodes CASSQDRDGYSPLHF.